This T cell receptor beta chain was sequenced for a study of blood T cell repertoires in COVID-19. About the research overall: The cDNA or gDNA used as material had been derived from T cells, B-cell-depleted T cells, or PBMCs.

The ends were cut back, 5 bases at V and 2 bases at J, with 16 bases in the middle. The CDR3 has 15 amino acids. CDR1 and CDR2 from the germline V gene are LGHNA and YNFKEQ. The data were produced by immunoSEQ multiplex PCR, yet TCRdb's version contains in-frame clones alone and is incomplete. The sample carries over 250,000 clones, 75% to 90% recorded once. Sequenced: PBMCs or T cells enriched from blood (not recorded which). The chain links TRBV4-2 to TRBJ2-7; possible D gene TRBD1, 6 bases. The sequence derives from a middle-aged man who had recovered from COVID-19. CDR3: CASSGGQRLTYEQYF. CDR3 nucleotide sequence: TGTGCCAGCAGCGGGGGCCAGCGCCTGACCTACGAGCAGTACTTC.